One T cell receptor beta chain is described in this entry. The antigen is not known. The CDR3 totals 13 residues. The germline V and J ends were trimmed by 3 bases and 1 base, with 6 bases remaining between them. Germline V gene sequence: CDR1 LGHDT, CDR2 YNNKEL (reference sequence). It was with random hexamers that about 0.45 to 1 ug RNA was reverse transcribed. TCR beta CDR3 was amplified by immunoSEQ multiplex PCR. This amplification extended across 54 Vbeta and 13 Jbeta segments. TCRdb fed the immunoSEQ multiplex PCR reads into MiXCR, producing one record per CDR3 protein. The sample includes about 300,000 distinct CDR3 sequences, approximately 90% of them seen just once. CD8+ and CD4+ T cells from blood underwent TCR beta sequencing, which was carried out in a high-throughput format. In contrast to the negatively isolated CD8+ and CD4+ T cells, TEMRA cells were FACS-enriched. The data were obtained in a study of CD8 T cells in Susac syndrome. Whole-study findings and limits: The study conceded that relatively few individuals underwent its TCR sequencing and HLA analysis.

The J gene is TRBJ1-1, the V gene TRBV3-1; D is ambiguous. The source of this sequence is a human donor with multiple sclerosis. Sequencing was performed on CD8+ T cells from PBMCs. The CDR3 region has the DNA TGTGCCAGCAGCCATGGGCCGAACACTGAAGCTTTCTTT. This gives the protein CASSHGPNTEAFF.